A selection of T cell receptor beta chains follows, all from one sample in a study of technical replicates of blood from a handful of donors. The protocol was immunoSEQ multiplex PCR, while the TCRdb copy is restricted to in-frame clones and leaves out a portion. This repertoire shows 70,000 to 95,000 clones, about 97% found once; its top ten account for about 0.17%. The sequenced sample consisted of T cells isolated from PBMCs. Every receptor here comes from a human donor in good health. Each CDR3 is given with its conserved first and last residue. A D gene is named only where the DNA matches it firmly.

d_gene | j_gene | v_gene | CDR3aa | CDR3nt
NA | TRBJ1-1 | TRBV13 | CASSPRQRVNTEAFF | TGTGCCAGCAGCCCGCGACAGAGAGTGAACACTGAAGCTTTCTTT
TRBD1 | TRBJ2-6 | TRBV28 | CATTTLIPGQESSGANVLTF | TGTGCCACCACCACGTTAATTCCGGGACAGGAATCTTCTGGGGCCAACGTCCTGACTTTC
TRBD2 | TRBJ2-1 | TRBV5-1 | CASSSETSGGTAAFYNEQFF | TGCGCCAGCAGCTCGGAGACTAGCGGGGGGACCGCTGCGTTCTACAATGAGCAGTTCTTC
NA | TRBJ2-1 | TRBV7-2 | CASGTRSSYNEQFF | TGTGCCAGCGGGACACGGAGCTCCTACAATGAGCAGTTCTTC
TRBD1 | TRBJ2-1 | TRBV18 | CASSIGQGDNEQFF | TGTGCCAGCTCAATCGGACAGGGAGACAATGAGCAGTTCTTC
NA | TRBJ2-5 | TRBV6-6 | CASSGSLETQYF | TGTGCCAGCAGCGGGTCATTGGAGACCCAGTACTTC
TRBD1 | TRBJ2-5 | TRBV6-5 | CASRRQGLGSETQYF | TGTGCCAGCAGGCGACAGGGGTTAGGCTCGGAGACCCAGTACTTC
TRBD1 | TRBJ2-7 | TRBV11-2 | CASSLWTGSYEQYF | TGTGCCAGCAGCCTCTGGACAGGGTCCTACGAGCAGTACTTC
NA | TRBJ2-7 | TRBV6-1 | CASSVRDNSYEQYF | TGTGCCAGCAGTGTGAGGGACAATTCCTACGAGCAGTACTTC
TRBD2 | TRBJ2-7 | TRBV4-1 | CASSQAHAGGEITYEQYF | TGCGCCAGCAGCCAAGCCCACGCGGGGGGTGAAATAACCTACGAGCAGTACTTC